Below, one TCR beta chain is given with its context. An amount of RNA that ranged from roughly 0.5 to 1 ug was reverse transcribed with random hexamers. The TCR beta CDR3 was amplified by immunoSEQ multiplex PCR across 54 Vbeta, 13 Jbeta. Using its own MiXCR run on the immunoSEQ multiplex PCR reads, TCRdb lists one record per CDR3 protein. Of more than 90,000 distinct CDR3 sequences in the sample, 93% were seen once. The data stem from a study of CD8 T cells in Susac syndrome. Trimming cost V 5 bases and J 6 bases, with 10 bases left between them. The CDR3 has 13 amino acids. This chain uses TRBV12-3 or TRBV12-4 with TRBJ2-2; D uncertain. What was sequenced was CD4+ T cells from PBMCs. This receptor was taken from a human donor with multiple sclerosis. The CDR3 reads CASSRLEAGELFF. CDR3 coding DNA: TGTGCCAGCAGTCGGCTTGAGGCCGGGGAGCTGTTTTTT.